These 32 T cell receptor beta chains came from one sample sequenced in a study of blood T cell repertoires in COVID-19. The repertoire was sequenced with immunoSEQ multiplex PCR; TCRdb's copy has only in-frame clones and lacks some. Here the sample spans some 260,000 clones, 88% being singletons. Source material: peripheral blood. These receptors were obtained from a woman in her seventies with COVID-19, enrolled during active disease.

This chain links TRBV4-2 with TRBJ2-3, with 7 bases fitting TRBD2. CDR1 is LGHNA, CDR2 YNFKEQ, per germline. V lost 1 base to trimming and J lost 3 bases; unmatched junction nucleotides: 13. The CDR3 runs to 18 residues. The CDR3 reads CASSQANGNSGRTDTQYF. The CDR3 nucleotides read TGTGCCAGCAGCCAAGCCAATGGGAATAGCGGGCGTACAGATACGCAGTATTTT.

The chain carries TRBV4-2 and TRBJ1-5; D ambiguous. CDR3 size: 14 residues. Trimming removed 1 base from V and 7 bases from J, with 11 bases in between. Germline values: CDR1 LGHNA, CDR2 YNFKEQ. The CDR3 is CASSQVQTGQPQHF. CDR3 in DNA: TGTGCCAGCAGCCAAGTTCAGACGGGGCAGCCCCAGCATTTT.

The V gene is TRBV6-1, the J gene TRBJ2-2, with 12 positions matching TRBD1. Trimming removed 4 bases from V and 7 bases from J; junction bases left unmatched: 7. This CDR3 comprises 16 residues. Germline V lookup: CDR1 MNHNS, CDR2 SASEGT. CDR3 sequence: CASSGGQGALGGELFF. The CDR3 coding sequence is TGTGCCAGCAGTGGGGGACAGGGGGCGCTAGGCGGGGAGCTGTTTTTT.

This clone was recorded only once. This chain connects TRBV6-4 to TRBJ1-1; D may be TRBD1 (5 bases). The CDR3 is 15 amino acids. Trimming stripped 3 bases from V and 1 base from J, with 12 bases between. Germline-derived CDR1 and CDR2 are MRHNA and SNTAGT. The CDR3 reads CASSESYRGNTEAFF. In DNA, the CDR3 is TGTGCCAGCAGTGAATCTTATAGGGGGAACACTGAAGCTTTCTTT.

The V and J genes are TRBV6-5 and TRBJ2-2; D is undetermined. V was cut by 4 bases and J by 3 bases, with 3 bases left in between. The CDR3 has 12 residues. Germline lookup yields CDR1 MNHEY and CDR2 SVGAGI. The CDR3 DNA reads TGTGCCAGCAGTTTCGACACCGGGGAGCTGTTTTTT. This gives the protein CASSFDTGELFF.

The chain carries TRBV3-1 (or the pseudogene TRBV3-2) and TRBJ2-2; D is undetermined. The V and J ends lost 1 base and 8 bases respectively, with 5 bases between them. The CDR3 has 12 residues. The germline V gene has CDR1 LGHDT and CDR2 YNNKEL (reference sequence). The CDR3 coding sequence is TGTGCCAGCAGCCAAGTGGAGGGGGAGCTGTTTTTT. It specifies CASSQVEGELFF.

A few counts support this clone. This chain uses TRBV7-2 with TRBJ1-2; TRBD1 is a possible D gene (6 bases). CDR1 SGHTA and CDR2 FQGNSA come from the germline V gene. V was shortened by 0 bases and J by 5 bases, with 10 bases between the two germline ends. The CDR3 has 14 amino acids. The CDR3 region is CASSLAGQGYGYTF. DNA of the CDR3: TGTGCCAGCAGCTTAGCGGGGCAGGGGTATGGCTACACCTTC.

The DNA for the CDR3 is TGTGCCAGCAGCGTAGGGCTAGCGGAGGTAAGCCATGAGCAGTTCTTC. It translates to CASSVGLAEVSHEQFF. The chain combines TRBV9 with TRBJ2-1; 7 bases are a match to TRBD2. CDR3 length: 16 amino acids. CDR1 SGDLS and CDR2 YYNGEE come from the germline V gene. Trimming cost V 0 bases and J 8 bases; bases outside gene matches: 11. Looking up the rest from reference TRBV9 and TRBJ2-1 gives the full variable domain: DSGVTQTPKHLITATGQRVTLRCSPRSGDLSVYWYQQSLDQGLQFLIQYYNGEERAKGNILERFSAQQFPDLHSELNLSSLELGDSALYFCASSVGLAEVSHEQFFGPGTRLTVL.

The chain joins TRBV19 to TRBJ2-2; the match to TRBD2 covers 11 bases. This CDR3 region has 17 residues. V was pared by 6 bases and J by 0 bases, with 6 bases of the junction left unmatched. Germline assignment: CDR1 LNHDA and CDR2 SQIVND (reference sequence). CDR3: CASSRRLAGTNTGELFF. Here the CDR3 DNA reads TGTGCCAGTAGCAGAAGACTAGCGGGGACGAACACCGGGGAGCTGTTTTTT.

The chain employs TRBV28 and TRBJ2-5; TRBD2 matches 8 bases. This CDR3 is built from 16 residues. Germline CDR1 is MDHEN and CDR2 is SYDVKM. The V and J ends lost 5 bases and 2 bases, in that order; junction bases with no gene match: 10. CDR3 nucleotide sequence: TGTGCCAGCAGTAAAGTAGCGGGACCCCTTCAAGAGACCCAGTACTTC. Its protein product is CASSKVAGPLQETQYF.

About this clone: Distinct nucleotide sequences in the sample also encode this CDR3. The chain couples TRBV19 to TRBJ2-7; 8 bases agree with TRBD1. From germline, CDR1 is LNHDA and CDR2 SQIVND (reference sequence). The CDR3 has 15 amino acids. The J segment lost 4 bases and the V segment lost 5 bases, leaving 10 bases of the junction unmatched. The CDR3 bases are TGTGCCAGTAGTCCCGGACAGGGCAGGAGTTACGAGCAGTACTTC. It codes for CASSPGQGRSYEQYF.

The V call is TRBV6-2 or TRBV6-3, the J call TRBJ2-5; D might be TRBD1 (6 bases). The length of the CDR3 is 14 residues. V lost 6 bases, J lost 5 bases, and 16 bases lay in between. Germline values: CDR1 MNHEY, CDR2 SVGEGT. As DNA, the CDR3 is TGTGCCAGCAGCCCGGGACACCGAACGGAGACCCAGTACTTC. Its protein product is CASSPGHRTETQYF.

This chain joins TRBV19 and TRBJ1-5, with 9 bases fitting TRBD1. After removal of 9 bases from V and 4 bases from J, the junction contained 4 bases not matched to a gene. The CDR3 runs 13 residues. Germline V gene sequence: CDR1 LNHDA, CDR2 SQIVND (reference sequence). The chain's CDR3 is CASNRGQNQPQHF. The CDR3 DNA reads TGTGCCAGCAACAGGGGGCAGAATCAGCCCCAGCATTTT.

V gene TRBV7-9 combines with J gene TRBJ2-7; D perhaps matches TRBD2 (5 bases). The V gene lost 7 bases and the J gene lost 7 bases, with 14 bases spanning the gap. CDR3 length: 12 amino acids. CDR1 and CDR2 (germline): SEHNR, FQNEAQ (reference sequence). The chain's CDR3 is CASNQDGGEQYF. In DNA form, the CDR3 reads TGTGCCAGCAACCAGGACGGAGGAGAGCAGTACTTC.

V is TRBV15 and J is TRBJ2-7, with D perhaps matching TRBD1 (8 bases). CDR1 is LNHNV and CDR2 is YYDKDF in the germline V gene (reference sequence). The V gene lost 0 bases and the J gene lost 5 bases, with 17 bases spanning the gap. There are 16 residues in the CDR3. CDR3 sequence reads: CATSRDRRTGRDEQYF. CDR3 in DNA: TGTGCCACCAGCAGAGATCGACGGACAGGGAGGGACGAGCAGTACTTC.

The gene calls are TRBV21-1 and TRBJ2-3; the table's D call, TRBD2, was not checked against the DNA. TRBV21-1 is reported as a pseudogene. This CDR3 contains 14 residues. In nucleotides, the CDR3 is TGTGCCAGCAGCACAAGAGGGGGGGCAGATACGCAGTATTTT. Encoded protein: CASSTRGGADTQYF.

The CDR3 loop reads CASSPGTRNTEAFF. Here the CDR3 DNA reads TGTGCCAGCAGTCCCGGGACACGGAACACTGAAGCTTTCTTT. The V and J genes are TRBV28 and TRBJ1-1, with D perhaps TRBD1 (6 bases). Germline V gene sequence: CDR1 MDHEN, CDR2 SYDVKM. The CDR3 is made up of 14 amino acids. With 5 bases removed from V and 1 base from J, the gap between germline ends came to 11 bases.

This clone has a single count. The gene calls are TRBV19 and TRBJ2-5; D call uncertain. The V end lost 3 bases, the J end lost 2 bases, and 7 bases lay between the germline ends. Germline V gene data show CDR1 as LNHDA and CDR2 as SQIVND (reference sequence). This CDR3 is 13 amino acids long. The CDR3 coding sequence is TGTGCCAGTAGTATGGCAAAACAAGAGACCCAGTACTTC. Its translation: CASSMAKQETQYF.

The V and J genes are TRBV3-1 (or the pseudogene TRBV3-2) and TRBJ2-4, with TRBD2 matching 7 bases. The CDR3 loop spans 15 amino acids. Trimming took 0 bases from V and 9 from J; bases not matched to a gene: 8. Germline CDR1 LGHDT, CDR2 YNNKEL (reference sequence). CDR3 residues: CASSQDRAGASIQYF. The CDR3 nucleotides are TGTGCCAGCAGCCAAGATAGGGCGGGAGCTAGCATTCAGTACTTC.

This chain uses TRBV20-1 with TRBJ1-2; 10 nucleotides agree with TRBD1. CDR1 and CDR2 (germline): DFQATT, SNEGSKA (reference sequence). J was trimmed by 7 bases and V by 6 bases; bases with no gene match: 2. The CDR3 covers 11 residues. The CDR3 here is CSAGTGVGYTF. CDR3 nucleotides: TGCAGTGCAGGGACAGGGGTTGGCTACACCTTC.

The V call is TRBV28, the J call TRBJ2-1; 8 bases line up with TRBD1. V dropped 6 bases and J dropped 4; count of bases not matched to a gene: 5. Germline V CDR1 and CDR2: MDHEN, SYDVKM. The length of the CDR3 is 14 residues. The CDR3 DNA reads TGTGCCAGCAGCTACAGGGGGATATACAATGAGCAGTTCTTC. Its protein is CASSYRGIYNEQFF.

The rearrangement uses TRBV4-1 and TRBJ2-7; TRBD2 aligns across 7 bases. V was clipped by 8 bases and J by 2 bases; unmatched bases: 9. Germline values: CDR1 MGHRA, CDR2 YSYEKL. This CDR3 is 14 amino acids long. The CDR3 DNA reads TGCGCCAGCGCCCGGGGGGAAAGGACCTACGAGCAGTACTTC. It yields the protein CASARGERTYEQYF.

The table lists this clone with a count of one. V gene TRBV6-5 combines with J gene TRBJ1-1; 8 bases align to TRBD1. There are 16 residues in the CDR3. The germline V gene encodes CDR1 MNHEY and CDR2 SVGAGI. The J segment lost 1 base and the V segment lost 4 bases, leaving 8 bases of the junction unmatched. CDR3 protein: CASSFRTGSGNTEAFF. DNA for the CDR3: TGTGCCAGCAGTTTCCGGACAGGGTCGGGGAACACTGAAGCTTTCTTT.

The V and J genes are TRBV3-1 (or the pseudogene TRBV3-2) and TRBJ1-3; D ambiguous. In germline, CDR1 is LGHDT, CDR2 YNNKEL (reference sequence). V shed 0 bases and J shed 3 bases, with 3 bases lying between them. This CDR3 region has 13 residues. CDR3 sequence: CASSQDFGNTIYF. The CDR3 region has the DNA TGTGCCAGCAGCCAAGACTTTGGAAACACCATATATTTT.

The rearrangement links TRBV6-6 to TRBJ1-1; the match to TRBD1 covers 11 bases. J gave up 3 bases and V 4 bases, and 1 base lay outside the gene matches. The CDR3 contains 14 residues. Germline CDR1 reads MNHNY; CDR2 reads SVGAGI (reference sequence). CDR3 protein: CASSSGQGDTEAFF. The DNA for the CDR3 is TGTGCCAGCAGTTCGGGACAGGGGGACACTGAAGCTTTCTTT.

This rearrangement joins TRBV11-3 to TRBJ2-3; 7 bases map to TRBD2. The V and J ends lost 2 bases and 1 base, in that order; junction bases with no gene match: 6. This CDR3 has 16 amino acids. The V gene's germline CDR1 is SGHNT and CDR2 YENEEA. The CDR3 reads CASSLRSLAGTDTQYF. The CDR3 DNA is TGTGCCAGCAGCTTAAGGAGTCTAGCGGGCACAGATACGCAGTATTTT.

As regards this clone: A read error may produce the germline difference seen at one junction end. The rearrangement joins TRBV5-1 to TRBJ1-2; 10 bases map to TRBD1. This CDR3 region has 14 residues. Germline lookup yields CDR1 SGHRS and CDR2 YFSETQ. CDR3 amino acids: CASRLGQGSYGYTF. For the CDR3, the DNA is TGCGCCAGCAGATTGGGACAGGGGAGTTATGGCTACACCTTC.

The chain has TRBV6-5 and TRBJ2-3; TRBD2 agrees at 11 bases. Germline CDR1 and CDR2: MNHEY and SVGAGI. J was trimmed by 4 bases and V by 6 bases; bases with no gene match: 6. The CDR3 extends over 15 amino acids. CDR3 sequence reads: CASSVAGGPPDTQYF. CDR3 DNA: TGTGCCAGCAGCGTAGCGGGAGGGCCACCAGATACGCAGTATTTT.

The V call is TRBV5-6, the J call TRBJ1-1; tentative D call: TRBD1 (6 bases). From germline, CDR1 is SGHDT and CDR2 YYEEEE. Trimming stripped 1 base from V and 2 bases from J, with 12 bases between. The CDR3 covers 15 residues. The CDR3 sequence: CASSLPRGSNTEAFF. The CDR3 bases are TGTGCCAGCAGCTTGCCAAGGGGGTCTAACACTGAAGCTTTCTTT.

This clone was observed a single time. The J gene is TRBJ2-1, the V gene TRBV5-1; TRBD2 aligns across 12 bases. V trimming: 4 bases; J trimming: 10 bases; junction bases outside the gene matches: 9. Looked up from germline, CDR1 is SGHRS and CDR2 is YFSETQ. This CDR3 comprises 15 residues. This chain's CDR3 is CASSPTSGRAGEQFF. The CDR3 DNA reads as TGCGCCAGCAGCCCGACTAGCGGGAGAGCGGGGGAGCAGTTCTTC.

The V gene is TRBV29-1, the J gene TRBJ2-2; D ambiguous. The CDR3 sequence is 11 residues long. CDR1 and CDR2 (germline): SQVTM, ANQGSEA. Trimming removed 5 bases at V and 3 bases at J, with 4 bases between. CDR3 sequence reads: CSVRDTGELFF. DNA of the CDR3: TGCAGCGTTCGGGACACCGGGGAGCTGTTTTTT.

J is TRBJ1-4 and V is TRBV7-6; D might be TRBD1 (6 bases). The CDR3 spans 13 residues. V dropped 5 bases and J dropped 6 bases, with 10 bases sitting between them. Looked up from germline, CDR1 is SGHVS and CDR2 is FNYEAQ. The CDR3 DNA reads as TGTGCCAGCAGCCAGAACAGGGATGAAAAACTGTTTTTT. It encodes CASSQNRDEKLFF.